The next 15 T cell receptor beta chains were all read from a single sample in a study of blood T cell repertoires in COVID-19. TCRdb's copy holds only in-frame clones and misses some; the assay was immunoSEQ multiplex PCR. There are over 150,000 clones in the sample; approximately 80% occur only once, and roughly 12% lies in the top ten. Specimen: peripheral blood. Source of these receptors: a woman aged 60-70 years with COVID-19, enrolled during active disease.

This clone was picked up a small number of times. The CDR3 region has the DNA TGTGCCAGCAGTTCTTCCGGTGGCACAGATACGCAGTATTTT. Protein product: CASSSSGGTDTQYF. The rearrangement uses TRBV6-5 and TRBJ2-3; D remains unclear. The germline V gene encodes CDR1 MNHEY and CDR2 SVGAGI. V was pared by 4 bases and J by 1 base, with 9 bases between. This CDR3 comprises 14 residues.

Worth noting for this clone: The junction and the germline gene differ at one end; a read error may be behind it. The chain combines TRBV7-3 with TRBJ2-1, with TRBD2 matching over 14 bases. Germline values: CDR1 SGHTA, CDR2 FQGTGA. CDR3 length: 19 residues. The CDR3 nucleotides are TGTGCCAGCAGCCTAACCCCCACGGGACTAGCGGGAGAACCGAATGAGCAGTTCTTC. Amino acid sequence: CASSLTPTGLAGEPNEQFF. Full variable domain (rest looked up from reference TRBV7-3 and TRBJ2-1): GAGVSQTPSNKVTEKGKYVELRCDPISGHTALYWYRQSLGQGPEFLIYFQGTGAADDSGLPNDRFFAVRPEGSVSTLKIQRTERGDSAVYLCASSLTPTGLAGEPNEQFFGPGTRLTVL.

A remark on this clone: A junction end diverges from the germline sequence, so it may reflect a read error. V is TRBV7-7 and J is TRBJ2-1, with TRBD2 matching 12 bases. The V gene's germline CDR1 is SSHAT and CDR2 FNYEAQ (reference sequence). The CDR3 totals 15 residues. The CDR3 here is CASSLRLAGDNEQFF. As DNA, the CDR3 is TGTGCTAGCAGCTTGAGACTAGCGGGAGACAATGAGCAGTTCTTC.

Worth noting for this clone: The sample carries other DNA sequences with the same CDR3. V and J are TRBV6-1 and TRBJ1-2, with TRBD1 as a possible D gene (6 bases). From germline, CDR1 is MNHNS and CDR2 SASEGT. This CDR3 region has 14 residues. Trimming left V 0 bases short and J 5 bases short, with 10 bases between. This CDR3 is CASSEARGGYGYTF. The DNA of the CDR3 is TGTGCCAGCAGTGAAGCCAGGGGAGGGTATGGCTACACCTTC.

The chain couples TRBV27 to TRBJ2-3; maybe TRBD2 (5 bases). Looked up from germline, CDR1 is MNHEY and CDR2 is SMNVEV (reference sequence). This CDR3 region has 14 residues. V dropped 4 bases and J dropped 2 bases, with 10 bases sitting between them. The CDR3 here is CASSSVAPTDTQYF. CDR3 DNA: TGTGCCAGCAGTTCGGTAGCGCCCACAGATACGCAGTATTTT.

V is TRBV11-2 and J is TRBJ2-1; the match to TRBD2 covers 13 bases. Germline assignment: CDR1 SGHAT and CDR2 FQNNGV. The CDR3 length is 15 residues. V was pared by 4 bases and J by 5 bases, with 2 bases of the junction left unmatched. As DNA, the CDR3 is TGTGCCAGCAGCTATGGGACTAGCGGGAACAATGAGCAGTTCTTC. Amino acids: CASSYGTSGNNEQFF.

CDR3 loop: CASSLSGTYNEQFF. CDR3 nucleotide sequence: TGCGCCAGCAGCCTGTCGGGGACCTACAATGAGCAGTTCTTC. The V and J genes are TRBV5-1 and TRBJ2-1, with a tentative D call TRBD2 (5 bases). Looked up from germline, CDR1 is SGHRS and CDR2 is YFSETQ. The CDR3 has 14 residues. V was trimmed by 4 bases and J by 2 bases, leaving 10 bases between them.

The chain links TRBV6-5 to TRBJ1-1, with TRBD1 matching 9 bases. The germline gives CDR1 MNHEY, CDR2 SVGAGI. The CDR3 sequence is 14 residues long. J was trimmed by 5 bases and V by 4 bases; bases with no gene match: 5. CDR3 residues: CASSLHRGRTEAFF. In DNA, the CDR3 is TGTGCCAGCAGTTTGCACAGGGGGCGGACTGAAGCTTTCTTT.

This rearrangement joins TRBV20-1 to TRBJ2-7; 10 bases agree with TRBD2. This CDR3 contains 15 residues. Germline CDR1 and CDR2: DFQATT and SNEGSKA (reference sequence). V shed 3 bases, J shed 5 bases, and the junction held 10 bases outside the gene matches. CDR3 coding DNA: TGCAGTGCTAGTCCCCGAGCGGGGGGGCCAGACGAGCAGTACGTC. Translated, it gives CSASPRAGGPDEQYV.

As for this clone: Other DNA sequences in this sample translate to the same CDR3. Written as DNA, the CDR3 is TGTGCCATCAGTGAGAGGGGGACTGAAGCTTTCTTT. As protein: CAISERGTEAFF. The chain couples TRBV10-3 to TRBJ1-1, with D tentatively TRBD1 (6 bases). The CDR3 has 12 residues. Germline CDR1 reads ENHRY; CDR2 reads SYGVKD. Trimming cost V 2 bases and J 5 bases, with 6 bases left between them.

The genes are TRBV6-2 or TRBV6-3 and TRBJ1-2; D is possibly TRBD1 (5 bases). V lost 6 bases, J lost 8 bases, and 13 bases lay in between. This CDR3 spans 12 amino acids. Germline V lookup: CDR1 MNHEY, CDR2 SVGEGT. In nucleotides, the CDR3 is TGTGCCAGCAGCGAAGACAGCTTCGGCTACACCTTC. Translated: CASSEDSFGYTF.

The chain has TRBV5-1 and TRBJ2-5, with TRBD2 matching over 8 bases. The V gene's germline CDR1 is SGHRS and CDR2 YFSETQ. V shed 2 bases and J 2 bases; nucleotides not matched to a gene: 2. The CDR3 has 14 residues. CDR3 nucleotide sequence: TGCGCCAGCAGCTTTACTAGCGGACAAGAGACCCAGTACTTC. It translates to CASSFTSGQETQYF.

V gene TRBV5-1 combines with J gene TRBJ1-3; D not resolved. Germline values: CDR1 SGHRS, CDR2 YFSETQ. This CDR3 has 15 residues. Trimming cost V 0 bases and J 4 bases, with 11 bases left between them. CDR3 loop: CASSLGDLPGNTIYF. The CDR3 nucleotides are TGCGCCAGCAGCTTGGGCGACTTACCAGGAAACACCATATATTTT.

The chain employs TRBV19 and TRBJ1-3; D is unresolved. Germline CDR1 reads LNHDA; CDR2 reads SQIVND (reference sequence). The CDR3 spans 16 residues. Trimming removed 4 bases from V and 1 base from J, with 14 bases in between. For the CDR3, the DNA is TGTGCCAGTAGTAAGTGGGGAGGAATATCTGGAAACACCATATATTTT. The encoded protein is CASSKWGGISGNTIYF.

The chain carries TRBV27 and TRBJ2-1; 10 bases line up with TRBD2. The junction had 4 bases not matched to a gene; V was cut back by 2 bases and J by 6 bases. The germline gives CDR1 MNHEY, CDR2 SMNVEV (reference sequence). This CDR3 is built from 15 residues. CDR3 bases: TGTGCCAGCAGTTTACGGACTAGCGGAGGCAATGAGCAGTTCTTC. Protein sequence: CASSLRTSGGNEQFF.